A single sample is the source of the 4 T cell receptor beta chains below, sequenced in a study of T cells in Graves' hyperthyroidism and ophthalmopathy. There were TCR beta CDR3 regions amplified from RNA transcripts. First-round RT-PCR of the TCR CDR3 relied on the HTBI primer set. TCRdb passed the multiplex PCR reads through MiXCR, listing each CDR3 protein once. This table holds about 350,000 distinct CDR3 sequences, roughly 14% found once. What was sequenced was blood. These receptors came from a woman aged 30 to 39 with Graves' hyperthyroidism.

This clonotype has at least ten counts. J is TRBJ2-3 and V is TRBV24-1; 9 bases agree with TRBD2. The germline CDR1 and CDR2 sequences are KGHDR and SFDVKD. The junction had 7 bases not matched to a gene; V was cut back by 1 base and J by 3 bases. The CDR3 runs to 17 residues. This CDR3 reads CATSDFSASGITDTQYF. For the CDR3, the DNA is TGTGCCACCAGTGATTTTAGCGCTAGCGGGATTACAGATACGCAGTATTTT.

This clonotype was counted between two and nine times. The rearrangement joins TRBV5-6 to TRBJ2-7; D may match TRBD1 or TRBD2 (5 bases each). V was trimmed by 4 bases and J by 5 bases, leaving 16 bases between them. Germline V gene lookup returns CDR1 SGHDT and CDR2 YYEEEE. The CDR3 is made up of 14 amino acids. For the CDR3, the DNA is TGTGCCAGCAGCGTTGAGGGGTATTTGGACGAGCAGTACTTC. Translating it yields CASSVEGYLDEQYF.

This chain uses TRBV5-1 with TRBJ2-2, with 11 nucleotides matching TRBD2. This CDR3 comprises 18 residues. Trimming removed 0 bases from V and 1 base from J; junction bases left unmatched: 5. Germline V CDR1 and CDR2: SGHRS, YFSETQ. CDR3 DNA: TGCGCCAGCAGCTTGGGGACCACTAGCGGGAGGAACACCGGGGAGCTGTTTTTT. Amino acid sequence: CASSLGTTSGRNTGELFF. Based on the CDR3 plus reference TRBV5-1 and TRBJ2-2, the full variable domain is KAGVTQTPRYLIKTRGQQVTLSCSPISGHRSVSWYQQTPGQGLQFLFEYFSETQRNKGNFPGRFSGRQFSNSRSEMNVSTLELGDSALYLCASSLGTTSGRNTGELFFGEGSRLTVL.

This clonotype occurred a few times. This rearrangement joins TRBV19 to TRBJ2-1; 9 bases line up with TRBD2. The CDR3 sequence is 15 residues long. The V gene end was trimmed by 3 bases and the J gene end by 8 bases; junction bases not matched to a gene: 8. Germline CDR1 and CDR2: LNHDA and SQIVND (reference sequence). CDR3 protein: CASSIMAGGPHEQFF. The CDR3 bases are TGTGCCAGTAGTATTATGGCGGGAGGGCCCCATGAGCAGTTCTTC.